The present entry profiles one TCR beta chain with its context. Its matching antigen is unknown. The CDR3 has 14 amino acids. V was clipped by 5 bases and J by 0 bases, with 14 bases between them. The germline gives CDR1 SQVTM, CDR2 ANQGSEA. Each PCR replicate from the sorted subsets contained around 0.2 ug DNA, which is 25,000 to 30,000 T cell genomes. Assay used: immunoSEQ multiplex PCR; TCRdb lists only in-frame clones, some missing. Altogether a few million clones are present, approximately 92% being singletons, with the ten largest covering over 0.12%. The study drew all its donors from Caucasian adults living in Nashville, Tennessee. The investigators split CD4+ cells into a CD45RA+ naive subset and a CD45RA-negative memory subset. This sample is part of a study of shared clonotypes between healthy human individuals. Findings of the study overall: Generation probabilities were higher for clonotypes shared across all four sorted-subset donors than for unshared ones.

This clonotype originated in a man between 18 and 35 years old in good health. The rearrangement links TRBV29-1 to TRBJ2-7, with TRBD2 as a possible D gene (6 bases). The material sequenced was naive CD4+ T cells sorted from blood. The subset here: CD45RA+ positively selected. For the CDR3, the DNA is TGCAGCGTTAAAGTATTCGGGAGCTCCTACGAGCAGTACTTC. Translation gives CSVKVFGSSYEQYF.